Presented here are 12 T cell receptor beta chains from one specimen sequenced in a study of molecular identifiers for immune sequencing clone quantification. From the PCR reads, TCRdb called clonotypes with MiXCR, one entry per CDR3 protein. The sample lists some 100,000 distinct CDR3 sequences; under 20% were seen once. The sequenced material came from naive CD8+ T cells from blood, with Jurkat cell RNA spiked in. As for subset: FACS-sorted CD8+CD4-CCR7+CD45RA+ naive T cells. These receptor sequences come from a human donor in good health. Some libraries in this study had Jurkat cell RNA spiked in.

This clonotype was recorded at least ten times. The rearrangement uses TRBV5-5 and TRBJ1-1; D is unclear. Germline CDR1 is SGHKS and CDR2 is YYEKEE (reference sequence). The CDR3 consists of 14 residues. The V end lost 1 base, the J end lost 6 bases, and 13 bases lay between the germline ends. The CDR3 bases are TGTGCCAGCAGCTTGTTTGAGGGAATGCCTGAAGCTTTCTTT. Amino acid sequence: CASSLFEGMPEAFF.

This clonotype appeared a few times. J is TRBJ1-5 and V is TRBV2; D remains ambiguous. This CDR3 has 14 amino acids. Germline loops: CDR1 SNHLY, CDR2 FYNNEI. Trimming cost V 9 bases and J 0 bases, with 12 bases left between them. The CDR3 DNA is TGTGCCAGTGGAGAGGTCCTTAGCAATCAGCCCCAGCATTTT. It yields the protein CASGEVLSNQPQHF.

A note on this clonotype: A read error may be the cause here, since a much bigger clone is one base away. The chain employs TRBV3-1 and TRBJ2-3; maybe TRBD1 (6 bases). CDR3 size: 19 residues. Germline-derived CDR1 and CDR2 are LGHDT and YNNKEL (reference sequence). For the CDR3, the DNA is TGTGCCAGCAACCAAGATAGCCCAGGGGTTTTGGGCGATCAAGATACGCAGTATTTT. Protein product: CASNQDSPGVLGDQDTQYF.

This clonotype has a count of ten or more. The chain recombines TRBV5-6 with TRBJ2-6; no firm D call. The CDR3 covers 15 residues. The germline gives CDR1 SGHDT, CDR2 YYEEEE. V was cut by 4 bases and J by 0 bases, with 8 bases left in between. The CDR3 protein is CASSIEISGANVLTF. As DNA, the CDR3 is TGTGCCAGCAGCATAGAAATCTCTGGGGCCAACGTCCTGACTTTC. The full variable domain, its missing parts supplied by reference TRBV5-6 and TRBJ2-6, is DAGVTQSPTHLIKTRGQQVTLRCSPKSGHDTVSWYQQALGQGPQFIFQYYEEEERQRGNFPDRFSGHQFPNYSSELNVNALLLGDSALYLCASSIEISGANVLTFGAGSRLTVL.

This clonotype was counted many times. The rearrangement uses TRBV6-2 or TRBV6-3 and TRBJ1-1; D not resolved. V lost 5 bases and J 1 base, leaving 17 bases between the germline ends. The CDR3 is 16 residues long. The germline CDR1 and CDR2 sequences are MNHEY and SVGEGT. Written as DNA, the CDR3 is TGTGCCAGCAGTCCCATTTTGGTGTATTCGAACACTGAAGCTTTCTTT. Amino acid sequence: CASSPILVYSNTEAFF.

In this sample, this clonotype turned up many times. This sequence joins TRBV29-1 and TRBJ2-5; 9 bases are a match to TRBD1. Per the germline V gene, CDR1 is SQVTM and CDR2 is ANQGSEA. The CDR3 is made up of 13 amino acids. V was pared by 6 bases and J by 5 bases, with 7 bases of the junction left unmatched. CDR3 bases: TGCAGCGTGACCGGGACAGGGAAGGAGACCCAGTACTTC. This translates into CSVTGTGKETQYF.

This clonotype showed up just once. This may be a read error, as it is one base from a much larger clone. This chain links TRBV9 with TRBJ2-7; 11 nucleotides agree with TRBD2. The CDR3 is made up of 15 amino acids. Germline lookup yields CDR1 SGDLS and CDR2 YYNGEE. Trimming cost V 7 bases and J 1 base; bases outside gene matches: 7. This CDR3 is CASGEGTSGSYEQYF. Written as DNA, the CDR3 is TGTGCCAGCGGCGAGGGGACTAGCGGATCCTACGAGCAGTACTTC. The whole variable domain, filled in from reference TRBV9 and TRBJ2-7, reads DSGVTQTPKHLITATGQRVTLRCSPRSGDLSVYWYQQSLDQGLQFLIQYYNGEERAKGNILERFSAQQFPDLHSELNLSSLELGDSALYFCASGEGTSGSYEQYFGPGTRLTVT.

This clonotype was seen many times. V usage is TRBV7-9 and J usage is TRBJ2-5, with 7 bases aligning to TRBD1. Trimming took 4 bases from V and 2 from J; bases not matched to a gene: 1. The CDR3 is 13 residues long. Germline-derived CDR1 and CDR2 are SEHNR and FQNEAQ (reference sequence). The CDR3, as DNA: TGTGCCAGCAGCTCACAGGGGCAAGAGACCCAGTACTTC. Amino acids: CASSSQGQETQYF.

The rearrangement joins TRBV7-9 to TRBJ1-2; D not certain. V lost 1 base and J lost 10, with 16 bases in between. Germline-derived CDR1 and CDR2 are SEHNR and FQNEAQ (reference sequence). The CDR3 is made up of 14 amino acids. The CDR3 sequence is CASSLVARPLDYTF. Written as DNA, the CDR3 is TGTGCCAGCAGCTTAGTCGCCCGGCCCCTGGACTACACCTTC. Complete variable domain (other parts from reference TRBV7-9 and TRBJ1-2): DTGVSQNPRHKITKRGQNVTFRCDPISEHNRLYWYRQTLGQGPEFLTYFQNEAQLEKSRLLSDRFSAERPKGSFSTLEIQRTEQGDSAMYLCASSLVARPLDYTFGSGTRLTVV.

This clonotype was seen ten or more times. The chain is built from TRBV19 and TRBJ1-1, with D unresolved. Germline loops: CDR1 LNHDA, CDR2 SQIVND (reference sequence). Trimming removed 3 bases at V and 0 bases at J, with 8 bases between. CDR3 length equals 14 residues. In nucleotides, the CDR3 is TGTGCCAGTAGTATCGCCCTATTGAACACTGAAGCTTTCTTT. The encoded protein is CASSIALLNTEAFF.

In its sample, this clonotype was seen many times. The gene calls are TRBV25-1 and TRBJ2-5, with 7 bases aligning to TRBD1. CDR1 is MGHDK, CDR2 SYGVNS, per germline. J was trimmed by 2 bases and V by 3 bases; bases with no gene match: 0. CDR3 length: 13 amino acids. CDR3 coding DNA: TGTGCCAGCAGTGAGGGACAGCAAGAGACCCAGTACTTC. This sequence encodes CASSEGQQETQYF.

This clonotype was seen just once. Being one base from a much bigger clone, this may be a read error. The chain is built from TRBV12-3 or TRBV12-4 and TRBJ2-3; D possibly corresponds to TRBD1 (5 bases). The CDR3 extends over 12 amino acids. CDR3 DNA: TGTGTCAGCTCGGCCAGGGCAGATACGCAGTATTTT. It encodes CVSSARADTQYF.